The source of this T cell receptor (beta chain) is a study of regulatory T cells in long-lasting Graves disease. On this clonotype: As yet, its antigen is unknown.

Time point specified: persistent/refractory GD, antithyroid drugs over 5 years with positive TRAb. With RNA extracted from PBMCs as input, the TCR library was made. Overall study findings and caveats: Compared with new cases, persistent Graves' patients showed reduced TCR diversity.

Sequencing libraries for TCR beta were prepared with iRepertoire HTBI primers and Arm-PCR of CDR3 regions. From the multiplex PCR reads, TCRdb called clonotypes with MiXCR, one entry per CDR3 protein. There are about 660,000 distinct CDR3 sequences in the sample; approximately 29% occur only once, and around 40% lies in the top ten. The sequencing here drew on peripheral blood mononuclear cells (PBMCs), taken when the disease was refractory, from a patient treated with antithyroid drugs. The receptor's source is a female donor with Graves disease.

The CDR3 is CASNLGQPPYEQYF. Written as DNA, the CDR3 is TGTGCCAGCAACCTGGGACAGCCACCCTACGAGCAGTACTTC. V and J are TRBV27 and TRBJ2-7, with 7 bases matching TRBD1. The CDR3 covers 14 residues. Losses at the gene ends were 7 bases for V and 2 bases for J; bases not matched to a gene: 8. CDR1 MNHEY and CDR2 SMNVEV come from the germline V gene (reference sequence).